The 2 T cell receptor beta chains below all came from one sample that was sequenced in a study of shared clonotypes between healthy human individuals. Libraries were prepared by immunoSEQ multiplex PCR; TCRdb keeps only in-frame clonotypes and omits some of them. The sample contains approximately 720,000 clones, about 91% of which appear only once. CD45RO-negative, CCR7-selected cells formed the naive CD8 fraction, which excluded terminally differentiated effector memory CD45RA+ cells. Sequenced material: naive CD8+ T cells sorted from blood. Receptor source: a man aged 25-45 years in good health.

On this clone: Additional DNA sequences in this sample encode the identical CDR3. The gene calls are TRBV27 and TRBJ1-5, with 8 positions matching TRBD1. V shed 2 bases, J shed 1 base, and the junction held 4 bases outside the gene matches. The CDR3 length is 16 residues. Germline-derived CDR1 and CDR2 are MNHEY and SMNVEV (reference sequence). In DNA, the CDR3 is TGTGCCAGCAGTTTAGGCCAGGGGGCCAGCAATCAGCCCCAGCATTTT. This codes for CASSLGQGASNQPQHF.

The chain recombines TRBV9 with TRBJ2-1, with 14 bases identical to TRBD2. The germline V gene encodes CDR1 SGDLS and CDR2 YYNGEE. The V and J ends lost 4 bases and 6 bases, in that order; junction bases with no gene match: 3. CDR3 size: 15 residues. DNA for the CDR3: TGTGCCAGCAGCCCGGGACTAGCGGGAGTCAATGAGCAGTTCTTC. Protein sequence: CASSPGLAGVNEQFF.